Here is one T cell receptor beta chain with its context. The identical CDR3 is also encoded by other nucleotide sequences in the sample. These data come from a study of T cell responses to AZD1222 COVID-19 vaccine. Profiling relied on immunoSEQ multiplex PCR, and the TCRdb table lists in-frame clones only, not all of them. The data hold roughly 150,000 clones, with roughly nine tenths observed a single time. Trimming removed 3 bases from V and 1 base from J, with 10 bases in between. This CDR3 is built from 14 residues. From germline, CDR1 is SGHDN and CDR2 FVKESK. The chain couples TRBV14 to TRBJ2-7, with D unresolved. Sequenced material: peripheral blood, taken 28 days after the second AZD1222 dose. This sequence was found in an adult who received the AZD1222 COVID-19 vaccine. CDR3 protein: CASSQGRASYEQYF. CDR3 nucleotide sequence: TGTGCCAGCAGCCAGGGTAGGGCTTCCTACGAGCAGTACTTC.